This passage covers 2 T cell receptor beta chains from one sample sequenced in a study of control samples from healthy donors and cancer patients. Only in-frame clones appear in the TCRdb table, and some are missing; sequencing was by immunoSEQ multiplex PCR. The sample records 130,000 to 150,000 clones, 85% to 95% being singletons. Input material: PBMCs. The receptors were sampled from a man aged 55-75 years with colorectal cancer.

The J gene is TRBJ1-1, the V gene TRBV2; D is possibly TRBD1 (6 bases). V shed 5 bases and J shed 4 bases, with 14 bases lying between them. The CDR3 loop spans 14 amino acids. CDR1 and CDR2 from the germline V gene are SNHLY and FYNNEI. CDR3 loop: CASSPIGGLTEAFF. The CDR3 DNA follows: TGTGCCAGCAGTCCTATCGGGGGGCTCACTGAAGCTTTCTTT. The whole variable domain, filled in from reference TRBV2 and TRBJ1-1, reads EPEVTQTPSHQVTQMGQEVILRCVPISNHLYFYWYRQILGQKVEFLVSFYNNEISEKSEIFDDQFSVERPDGSNFTLKIRSTKLEDSAMYFCASSPIGGLTEAFFGQGTRLTVV.

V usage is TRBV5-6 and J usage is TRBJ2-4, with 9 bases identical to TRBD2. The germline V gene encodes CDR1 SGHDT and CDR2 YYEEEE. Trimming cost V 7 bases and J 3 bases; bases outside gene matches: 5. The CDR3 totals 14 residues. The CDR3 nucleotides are TGTGCCAGCCGCACGCGGGGGGGCAAAAACATTCAGTACTTC. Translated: CASRTRGGKNIQYF.